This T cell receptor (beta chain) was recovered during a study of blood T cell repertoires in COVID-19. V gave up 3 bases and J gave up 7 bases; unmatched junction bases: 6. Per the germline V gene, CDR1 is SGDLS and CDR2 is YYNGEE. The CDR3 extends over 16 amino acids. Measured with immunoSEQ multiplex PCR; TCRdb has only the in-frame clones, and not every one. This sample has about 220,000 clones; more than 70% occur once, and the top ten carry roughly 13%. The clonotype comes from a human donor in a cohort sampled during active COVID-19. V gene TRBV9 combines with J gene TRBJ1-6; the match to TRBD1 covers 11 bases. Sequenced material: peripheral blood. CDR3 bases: TGTGCCAGCAGCGCCGGACAGGGGGCATGGAATTCACCCCTCCACTTT. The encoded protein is CASSAGQGAWNSPLHF.